One and the same sample provided the 19 T cell receptor beta chains below, sequenced in a study of T cell repertoires in aging, cancer and after chemotherapy. Amplification of TCR beta used genomic DNA extracted from peripheral blood. Multiplex touch-down PCR with TRB-A/B primers amplified rearranged V-D-J TRB sequences. TCRdb called the multiplex PCR reads again in MiXCR, with one record for every CDR3 protein. The data show around 20,000 distinct CDR3 sequences, with over 35% seen just once and approximately 17% held by the top ten. The sample was blood. These receptors were obtained from a human donor with a solid tumor.

This clonotype was observed a few times. This chain links TRBV27 with TRBJ2-7, with 8 bases matching TRBD1. J gave up 1 base and V 3 bases, and 2 bases lay outside the gene matches. CDR1 is MNHEY and CDR2 is SMNVEV in the germline V gene (reference sequence). The CDR3 loop spans 14 amino acids. DNA of the CDR3: TGTGCCAGCAGTTTGGGGACAGGTTCCTACGAGCAGTACTTC. This translates into CASSLGTGSYEQYF.

V usage is TRBV18 and J usage is TRBJ2-1; 8 bases are a match to TRBD1. The CDR3 runs to 16 residues. CDR1 is KGHSH, CDR2 LQKENI, per germline. J lost 3 bases, V lost 4 bases, and 8 bases had no gene match. CDR3 DNA: TGTGCCAGCTCACTGACAGGGGACAGAATCTACAATGAGCAGTTCTTC. It is translated as CASSLTGDRIYNEQFF.

In regard to this clonotype: A junction boundary mismatches the germline segment, possibly from a read error. The V call is TRBV19, the J call TRBJ2-7, with a possible D match to TRBD2 (6 bases). The CDR3 covers 14 residues. The germline V gene has CDR1 LNHDA and CDR2 SQIVND (reference sequence). The CDR3 nucleotides are TGTGCCAGTAGTACGGGTAGCGGCTCCTACGAGCATTACTTC. Its protein product is CASSTGSGSYEHYF.

The CDR3 region is CASSLGREGYGYTF. CDR3 sequence (DNA): TGTGCCAGCAGCTTAGGGAGAGAGGGGTATGGCTACACCTTC. The V call is TRBV13, the J call TRBJ1-2; maybe TRBD1 (5 bases). Per germline, CDR1 PRHDT and CDR2 FYEKMQ (reference sequence). V gave up 0 bases and J gave up 5 bases, with 10 bases separating them. The CDR3 runs to 14 residues.

This chain connects TRBV28 to TRBJ1-2; maybe TRBD1 (5 bases). The CDR3 runs to 14 residues. The germline gives CDR1 MDHEN, CDR2 SYDVKM. Trimming took off 5 bases at V and 5 bases at J, with 15 bases between the two ends. The CDR3 loop is CASSPPTAPYGYTF. CDR3 DNA: TGTGCCAGCAGTCCTCCGACAGCCCCTTATGGCTACACCTTC.

This chain links TRBV7-2 with TRBJ1-3, with D possibly matching TRBD1 (5 bases). This CDR3 region has 15 residues. Germline V lookup: CDR1 SGHTA, CDR2 FQGNSA. Between the trimmed V and J ends, which lost 2 bases and 3 bases, there was a span of 11 bases. The CDR3: CASSLSSRVGNTIYF. CDR3 coding DNA: TGTGCCAGCAGCTTATCGTCCAGGGTTGGAAACACCATATATTTT. Supplemented by reference TRBV7-2 and TRBJ1-3, the full variable domain reads GAGVSQSPSNKVTEKGKDVELRCDPISGHTALYWYRQSLGQGLEFLIYFQGNSAPDKSGLPSDRFSAERTGGSVSTLTIQRTQQEDSAVYLCASSLSSRVGNTIYFGEGSWLTVV.

The chain combines TRBV5-4 with TRBJ1-1, with D unclear. Trimming took 1 base from V and 1 from J, leaving 8 bases between them. Germline V gives CDR1 SGHNT, CDR2 YYREEE (reference sequence). CDR3 length: 14 amino acids. The CDR3 sequence: CASSLLQRNTEAFF. The CDR3 DNA reads TGTGCCAGCAGCTTGTTACAGAGGAACACTGAAGCTTTCTTT.

V gene TRBV5-1 combines with J gene TRBJ2-7; D is possibly TRBD2 (7 bases). This CDR3 is 12 amino acids long. Germline V gives CDR1 SGHRS, CDR2 YFSETQ. V was pared by 5 bases and J by 7 bases, with 13 bases between. CDR3 DNA sequence: TGCGCCAGCAGGACAGGCGGGGGAGAGCAGTACTTC. It is translated as CASRTGGGEQYF.

The chain carries TRBV6-1 and TRBJ1-5, with 7 positions matching TRBD1. This CDR3 region has 16 residues. The germline CDR1 and CDR2 sequences are MNHNS and SASEGT. The V and J ends lost 4 bases and 3 bases, in that order; junction bases with no gene match: 9. CDR3 in DNA: TGTGCCAGCAGTGGGCACAGGGGAGGAAACAATCAGCCCCAGCATTTT. As protein: CASSGHRGGNNQPQHF.

The chain is built from TRBV29-1 and TRBJ2-7; a weak D match, TRBD1 (6 bases). V lost 1 base, J lost 1 base, and 8 bases lay in between. Germline CDR1 is SQVTM and CDR2 is ANQGSEA. This CDR3 has 13 amino acids. The CDR3 nucleotides are TGCAGCGTTGAAGGGACAGCTTCCTACGAGCAGTACTTC. Its translation: CSVEGTASYEQYF.

There are a few counts of this clonotype. J is TRBJ2-7 and V is TRBV5-1; unclear D gene. V was cut by 0 bases and J by 5 bases, with 18 bases left in between. The CDR3 contains 16 residues. Germline V CDR1 and CDR2: SGHRS, YFSETQ. Here the CDR3 reads CASSLEYCLKVHEQYF. The CDR3 DNA sequence: TGCGCCAGCAGCTTGGAGTACTGTTTAAAAGTCCACGAGCAGTACTTC.

The chain joins TRBV5-1 to TRBJ2-7, with TRBD2 matching over 14 bases. The J call may be faulty, since TRBJ2-5 better matches the DNA end. CDR3 length: 18 residues. In germline, CDR1 is SGHRS, CDR2 YFSETQ. CDR3 nucleotide sequence: TGCGCCAGCAGGAAGGGGGGGACTAGCGGGGGTTCGCAAGAGACCCAGTACTTC. This codes for CASRKGGTSGGSQETQYF.

In this sample, this clonotype turned up a few times. The chain uses TRBV29-1 and TRBJ2-7; 7 bases are a match to TRBD1. Trimming at V came to 7 bases and at J to 5 bases, leaving 11 bases not matched to a gene. Germline values: CDR1 SQVTM, CDR2 ANQGSEA. This CDR3 contains 13 residues. This CDR3 reads CSATRGFSDEQYF. CDR3 nucleotide sequence: TGCAGCGCCACCAGGGGGTTTTCTGACGAGCAGTACTTC.

The CDR3 loop reads CASSLYPPSSGEQYF. Here the CDR3 DNA reads TGTGCCAGCAGTTTATATCCCCCATCGTCAGGGGAGCAGTACTTC. J is TRBJ2-7 and V is TRBV27; tentative D call: TRBD1 (5 bases). The CDR3 runs 15 residues. Trimming left V 1 base short and J 7 bases short, with 17 bases between. CDR1 and CDR2 (germline): MNHEY, SMNVEV (reference sequence).

J is TRBJ2-7 and V is TRBV5-4, with 8 bases matching TRBD1. Germline V gene sequence: CDR1 SGHNT, CDR2 YYREEE (reference sequence). This CDR3 is 13 amino acids long. The V and J ends lost 3 bases and 4 bases, in that order; junction bases with no gene match: 3. Here the CDR3 reads CASSSRTGYEQYF. DNA of the CDR3: TGTGCCAGCAGCTCAAGGACAGGGTACGAGCAGTACTTC.

The CDR3 DNA follows: TGTGCCAGCAGTTTGCAGGGAGGGAGGGGTCTCAATGAGCAGTTCTTC. Its translation: CASSLQGGRGLNEQFF. The V call is TRBV7-9, the J call TRBJ2-1; 7 bases match TRBD2. The CDR3 spans 16 residues. Germline values: CDR1 SEHNR, CDR2 FQNEAQ (reference sequence). After removal of 6 bases from V and 6 bases from J, the junction contained 14 bases not matched to a gene.

The rearrangement uses TRBV6-2 or TRBV6-3 and TRBJ2-5; 7 positions match TRBD1. The CDR3 spans 14 residues. CDR1 MNHEY and CDR2 SVGEGT come from the germline V gene. V shed 4 bases, J shed 2 bases, and the junction held 4 bases outside the gene matches. The CDR3 region has the DNA TGTGCCAGCAGTTTTAACAGGGGACAAGAGACCCAGTACTTC. Translation gives CASSFNRGQETQYF.

The rearrangement links TRBV12-3 or TRBV12-4 to TRBJ2-7, with 10 bases fitting TRBD1. Trimming at V came to 6 bases and at J to 1 base, leaving 6 bases not matched to a gene. The CDR3 loop spans 15 amino acids. As DNA, the CDR3 is TGTGCCAGCAGCCCACGGGACAGGGGATCCTACGAGCAGTACTTC. Translation gives CASSPRDRGSYEQYF.

V usage is TRBV6-5 and J usage is TRBJ1-6; TRBD1 agrees at 9 bases. CDR3 length: 16 residues. V lost 6 bases to trimming and J lost 9 bases; unmatched junction nucleotides: 12. CDR1 and CDR2 from the germline V gene are MNHEY and SVGAGI. The CDR3: CASSRSPGTGTSPLHF. In DNA form, the CDR3 reads TGTGCCAGCAGCCGTTCTCCCGGGACAGGGACTTCACCCCTCCACTTT.